This paragraph reports one T cell receptor beta chain. Followed over time, Seattle patients had been enrolled while infection was active. The sample is drawn from a study of blood T cell repertoires in COVID-19. The CDR3 length is 16 residues. CDR1 LGHDT and CDR2 YNNKEL come from the germline V gene (reference sequence). Trimming cost V 4 bases and J 0 bases, with 15 bases left between them. In the authors' methods: Quantification of nucleated cells was approximated via reference gene primer amplification. Sequencing was performed with immunoSEQ multiplex PCR; in TCRdb, only in-frame clones are kept and a portion is missing. Clonal size and the V and J genes are those of that table, whereas D and trimming came from the DNA. The sample includes approximately 45,000 clones, about 86% of them seen just once.

Sequencing was done on a sample of peripheral blood. The receptor was isolated from a man aged 35 to 55 with COVID-19, enrolled during active disease. The V and J genes are TRBV3-1 (or the pseudogene TRBV3-2) and TRBJ1-1; D gene ambiguous. The CDR3, as DNA: TGTGCCAGCAGCCCGAGACAACAGCTGATGAACACTGAAGCTTTCTTT. Its protein is CASSPRQQLMNTEAFF.